This T cell receptor beta chain stems from a study of beta chain features in type 1 diabetes. Overall study results and limits: Across all four CD4+ subsets, people with type 1 diabetes showed modestly shorter TCRB CDR3s.

A remark on this clone: Its antigen is as yet unknown.

Isolated RNA was reverse transcribed in full, so expressed TCRB transcripts were sequenced. Measured with immunoSEQ multiplex PCR; TCRdb has only the in-frame clones, and not every one. The profile shows about 360,000 clones, 10% to 15% of them singletons. Sequencing input: naive CD4+ T cells from blood. This TCR came from a woman between 18 and 29 years old with type 1 diabetes.

DNA for the CDR3: TGTGCCAGCAGTTTAATGGGAGAAGAGACCCAGTACTTC. The encoded protein is CASSLMGEETQYF. The rearrangement uses TRBV2 and TRBJ2-5; D possibly corresponds to TRBD2 (5 bases). Germline V gene data show CDR1 as SNHLY and CDR2 as FYNNEI. The CDR3 runs to 13 residues. V shed 5 bases and J shed 3 bases, with 10 bases lying between them.